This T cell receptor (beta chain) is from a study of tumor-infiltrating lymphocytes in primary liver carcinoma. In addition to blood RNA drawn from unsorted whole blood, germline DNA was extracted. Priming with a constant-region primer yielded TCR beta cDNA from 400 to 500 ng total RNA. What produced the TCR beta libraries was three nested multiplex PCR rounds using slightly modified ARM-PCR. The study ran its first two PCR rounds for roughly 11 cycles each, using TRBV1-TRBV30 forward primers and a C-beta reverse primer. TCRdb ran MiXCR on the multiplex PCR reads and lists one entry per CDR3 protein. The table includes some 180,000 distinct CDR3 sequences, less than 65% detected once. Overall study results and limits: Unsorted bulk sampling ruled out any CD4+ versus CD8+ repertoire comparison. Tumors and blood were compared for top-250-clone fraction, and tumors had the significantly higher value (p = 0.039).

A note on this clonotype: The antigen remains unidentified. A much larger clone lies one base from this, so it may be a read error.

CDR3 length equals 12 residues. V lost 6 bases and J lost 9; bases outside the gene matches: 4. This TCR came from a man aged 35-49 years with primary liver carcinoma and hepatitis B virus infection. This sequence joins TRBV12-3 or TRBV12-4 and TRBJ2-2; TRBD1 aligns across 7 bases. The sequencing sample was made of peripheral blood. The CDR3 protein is CASSTGARELFF. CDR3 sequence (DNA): TGTGCCAGCAGCACAGGGGCCAGGGAGCTGTTTTTT.